These 20 T cell receptor beta chains share one sample of origin, sequenced in a study of T cell responses to AZD1222 COVID-19 vaccine. Generated by immunoSEQ multiplex PCR, the TCRdb table keeps only in-frame clones and is missing some. The table includes 100,000 or so clones, roughly nine tenths detected once. The sample was peripheral blood, taken on day 0 of AZD1222 vaccination. These receptors all stem from an adult in good health.

This sequence joins TRBV15 and TRBJ2-1, with 9 bases matching TRBD1. Germline V gene lookup returns CDR1 LNHNV and CDR2 YYDKDF (reference sequence). This CDR3 contains 16 residues. With 1 base clipped from V and 3 bases from J, the junction kept 4 bases outside the gene matches. The CDR3 DNA sequence: TGTGCCACCAGCAGAGCCACAGGGGGCAACTACAATGAGCAGTTCTTC. Its protein product is CATSRATGGNYNEQFF.

This clone was seen a single time. The V and J genes are TRBV5-1 and TRBJ2-3; the D gene is possibly TRBD1 (6 bases). V shed 5 bases and J shed 3 bases, with 13 bases lying between them. This CDR3 has 14 amino acids. Germline-derived CDR1 and CDR2 are SGHRS and YFSETQ. The CDR3: CASSGGGMTDTQYF. CDR3 DNA sequence: TGCGCCAGCAGTGGGGGCGGTATGACAGATACGCAGTATTTT.

The gene calls are TRBV7-9 and TRBJ1-4; 7 nucleotides agree with TRBD1. The length of the CDR3 is 14 residues. Losses at the gene ends were 4 bases for V and 8 bases for J; bases not matched to a gene: 7. Germline CDR1 is SEHNR and CDR2 is FQNEAQ (reference sequence). CDR3 protein: CASSSVHRGEKLFF. The CDR3 nucleotides read TGTGCCAGCAGCTCCGTCCACAGGGGAGAAAAACTGTTTTTT.

This clone has only one observation. The J gene is TRBJ1-2, the V gene TRBV4-1, with D possibly TRBD1 on 5 matching bases. The CDR3 has 14 amino acids. V gave up 4 bases and J gave up 6 bases, with 15 bases separating them. Germline lookup yields CDR1 MGHRA and CDR2 YSYEKL. The CDR3 loop is CASSLNRGRDGYTF. The CDR3, as DNA: TGCGCCAGCAGCCTAAACCGGGGGAGGGATGGCTACACCTTC.

This clone was recorded only once. The chain couples TRBV3-1 (or the pseudogene TRBV3-2) to TRBJ2-3; 13 bases match TRBD2. Unmatched junction bases numbered 7, after V lost 2 bases and J lost 8 bases. Germline V gene sequence: CDR1 LGHDT, CDR2 YNNKEL (reference sequence). The CDR3 extends over 16 amino acids. CDR3 bases: TGTGCCAGCAGCCAATCCGGGACTAGCGGGGCCGTTACGCAGTATTTT. This sequence encodes CASSQSGTSGAVTQYF.

The chain links TRBV25-1 to TRBJ1-2, with no clear D. This CDR3 spans 12 amino acids. From germline, CDR1 is MGHDK and CDR2 SYGVNS. V was pared by 2 bases and J by 5 bases, with 6 bases between. The chain's CDR3 is CASSEPSYGYTF. In DNA form, the CDR3 reads TGTGCCAGCAGTGAACCCTCATATGGCTACACCTTC.

The chain employs TRBV5-1 and TRBJ2-7; D gene ambiguous. V lost 2 bases and J 5 bases, leaving 14 bases between the germline ends. This CDR3 has 14 residues. Germline CDR1 is SGHRS and CDR2 is YFSETQ. The CDR3 loop reads CASSFRSRTDEQYF. The CDR3, as DNA: TGCGCCAGCAGCTTCAGAAGTAGGACGGACGAGCAGTACTTC.

This sequence joins TRBV5-5 and TRBJ2-2, with TRBD2 matching over 8 bases. The germline V gene has CDR1 SGHKS and CDR2 YYEKEE (reference sequence). Losses at the gene ends were 0 bases for V and 4 bases for J; bases not matched to a gene: 5. CDR3 length: 16 amino acids. Here the CDR3 reads CASSLGPSGGTGELFF. The CDR3 bases are TGTGCCAGCAGCTTGGGCCCCAGCGGGGGCACCGGGGAGCTGTTTTTT.

The chain carries TRBV7-8 and TRBJ2-7; D perhaps matches TRBD2 (6 bases). Germline CDR1 reads SGHVS; CDR2 reads FQNEAQ. This CDR3 has 13 residues. The germline V and J ends were trimmed by 4 bases and 7 bases, with 14 bases remaining between them. The CDR3 reads CASSSSGLREQYF. Written as DNA, the CDR3 is TGTGCCAGCAGCTCGTCGGGACTTAGGGAGCAGTACTTC.

This sequence joins TRBV10-3 and TRBJ1-6; D gene unclear. The CDR3 loop spans 13 amino acids. Trimming removed 0 bases at V and 7 bases at J, with 4 bases between. Germline V gene data show CDR1 as ENHRY and CDR2 as SYGVKD. DNA for the CDR3: TGTGCCATCAGTGAGTCGATAAATTCACCCCTCCACTTT. As protein: CAISESINSPLHF.

J is TRBJ1-5 and V is TRBV7-6; perhaps TRBD1 as D (5 bases). The CDR3 runs to 13 residues. Germline V lookup: CDR1 SGHVS, CDR2 FNYEAQ. Trimming removed 2 bases from V and 5 bases from J, with 7 bases in between. The CDR3 DNA is TGTGCCAGCAGCTTATCGGGGGATCAGCCCCAGCATTTT. This gives the protein CASSLSGDQPQHF.

The chain recombines TRBV6-5 with TRBJ1-2; 7 bases agree with TRBD1. This CDR3 has 12 amino acids. The germline gives CDR1 MNHEY, CDR2 SVGAGI. For the CDR3, the DNA is TGTGCACACGACAGGGAAGGCTATGGCTACACCTTC. Translation: CAHDREGYGYTF.

The chain is built from TRBV27 and TRBJ2-5; no definite D call. V was clipped by 8 bases and J by 4 bases, with 20 bases between them. CDR1 and CDR2 from the germline V gene are MNHEY and SMNVEV (reference sequence). This CDR3 contains 15 residues. The CDR3 reads CASQKWTDTGETQYF. DNA of the CDR3: TGTGCCAGCCAAAAGTGGACGGATACGGGAGAGACCCAGTACTTC.

The V gene is TRBV5-1, the J gene TRBJ2-7, with TRBD1 matching 10 bases. V was clipped by 2 bases and J by 8 bases; unmatched bases: 4. The CDR3 contains 13 residues. The germline V gene has CDR1 SGHRS and CDR2 YFSETQ. The CDR3 region has the DNA TGCGCCAGCAGCTTTGGACAGGGGGGTAAGCAGTACTTC. Protein sequence: CASSFGQGGKQYF.

CDR3 DNA: TGTGCCAGCAGCTCCCCAGGGGCACCTGGGAGCAATCAGCCCCAGCATTTT. Translating it yields CASSSPGAPGSNQPQHF. This rearrangement joins TRBV7-9 to TRBJ1-5; D perhaps matches TRBD1 (6 bases). Germline V lookup: CDR1 SEHNR, CDR2 FQNEAQ (reference sequence). This CDR3 has 17 amino acids. Trimming pared 4 bases from V and 1 base from J, leaving 17 bases between.

This rearrangement joins TRBV9 to TRBJ2-7; D tentatively reads TRBD1 or TRBD2 (5 bases each). CDR3 length equals 13 residues. Germline loops: CDR1 SGDLS, CDR2 YYNGEE. Trimming took off 4 bases at V and 1 base at J, with 9 bases between the two ends. Here the CDR3 DNA reads TGTGCCAGCAGCCCGGGGCTATCCTACGAGCAGTACTTC. This encodes CASSPGLSYEQYF. The full variable domain, rest sourced from reference TRBV9 and TRBJ2-7, is DSGVTQTPKHLITATGQRVTLRCSPRSGDLSVYWYQQSLDQGLQFLIQYYNGEERAKGNILERFSAQQFPDLHSELNLSSLELGDSALYFCASSPGLSYEQYFGPGTRLTVT.

For this clone: The junction and the germline gene differ at one end; a read error may be behind it. The V and J genes are TRBV3-1 (or the pseudogene TRBV3-2) and TRBJ1-2; D is possibly TRBD1 (6 bases). CDR3 length: 13 residues. Per the germline V gene, CDR1 is LGHDT and CDR2 is YNNKEL (reference sequence). The CDR3 DNA is TGTGCCAGCAGACAAGTGGCGGGGGGCGGCTACACCTTC. It codes for CASRQVAGGGYTF.

V gene TRBV28 combines with J gene TRBJ1-2; no reliable D call. V was cut by 6 bases and J by 5 bases, with 10 bases left in between. Germline V CDR1 and CDR2: MDHEN, SYDVKM. This CDR3 has 12 amino acids. CDR3 nucleotides: TGTGCCAGCAGCCGGGATCAATATGGCTACACCTTC. Its protein product is CASSRDQYGYTF.

V gene TRBV2 combines with J gene TRBJ2-1; possibly TRBD1 or TRBD2 for D (6 bases each). The CDR3 extends over 15 amino acids. V was clipped by 6 bases and J by 10 bases, with 22 bases between them. CDR1 and CDR2 from the germline V gene are SNHLY and FYNNEI. CDR3: CASSALKGGELEQFF. The CDR3 DNA is TGTGCCAGCAGCGCCCTCAAGGGGGGCGAATTAGAGCAGTTCTTC.

This clone appeared a single time. The gene calls are TRBV11-2 and TRBJ2-2; D unresolved. The CDR3 runs 17 residues. Germline V lookup: CDR1 SGHAT, CDR2 FQNNGV. V gave up 3 bases and J gave up 0 bases, with 14 bases separating them. The CDR3 region has the DNA TGTGCCAGCAGCTTCTACGCCTCCCTACCGAACACCGGGGAGCTGTTTTTT. It encodes CASSFYASLPNTGELFF.